This TCR beta chain was obtained from a study of OX40 agonist ivuxolimab in advanced cancers. Study details: Three patients, one with hepatocellular carcinoma and two with cutaneous melanoma, achieved partial responses. Study observations and caveats: Compared with CD4+, CD8+ T cells on average had more expanded clones.

Trimming removed 7 bases at V and 8 bases at J, with 17 bases between. The CDR3 runs to 14 residues. Germline lookup yields CDR1 MNHEY and CDR2 SVGAGI. Produced via immunoSEQ multiplex PCR; TCRdb's table is partial and in-frame only. This sample carries about 120,000 clones, approximately 90% of them seen once, and the ten largest clones take around 0.55%. Comments on this clone: Its antigen is undetermined.

This chain uses TRBV6-5 with TRBJ1-4; D gene unclear. This receptor was taken from an adult with an advanced solid tumor such as melanoma, head and neck, liver or kidney cancer. This material consisted of CD4+ or CD8+ T cells sorted from blood, taken in a trial of the OX40 agonist ivuxolimab. CDR3 DNA: TGTGCCAGCACCAACGGAGACAATTTGGAAAAACTGTTTTTT. This codes for CASTNGDNLEKLFF.